This entry concerns a single T cell receptor (beta chain). The antigen remains unidentified. The data stem from a study of cytomegalovirus exposure and HLA in healthy donors. Findings and caveats of the study: The classifier was said to identify cytomegalovirus status with high specificity and sensitivity. The authors later linked a missense DCLRE1C variant to TCR beta V- and J-gene trimming. It was reported that TCR beta sequences correctly inferred the HLA-A and HLA-B alleles for most subjects.

Researchers ran the PCR with 60 Vbeta and 13 Jbeta primers. Clones were read by immunoSEQ multiplex PCR, and TCRdb kept only the in-frame ones, dropping some. This sample's table has about 53,000 clones. The sequence derives from a man between 18 and 29 years old in good health and CMV-seropositive. Specimen: PBMCs.

Here the CDR3 reads CASSHPGTIYNEQFF. The CDR3 DNA reads as TGCGCCAGCAGCCACCCCGGGACAATCTACAATGAGCAGTTCTTC. This chain uses TRBV4-1 with TRBJ2-1, with D possibly TRBD1 on 6 matching bases. The germline gives CDR1 MGHRA, CDR2 YSYEKL. Trimming cost V 3 bases and J 3 bases, with 12 bases left between them. The CDR3 extends over 15 amino acids.